This TCR beta chain emerged from a study of T cell responses to AZD1222 COVID-19 vaccine. Sequencing was performed with immunoSEQ multiplex PCR; in TCRdb, only in-frame clones are kept and a portion is missing. Of roughly 200,000 clones listed, around 88% are singletons. The V and J ends lost 0 bases and 5 bases, in that order; junction bases with no gene match: 6. CDR1 SGHRS and CDR2 YFSETQ come from the germline V gene. The CDR3 runs 15 residues. The chain couples TRBV5-1 to TRBJ1-2; TRBD1 matches 8 bases. Source: peripheral blood, taken on day 0 of AZD1222 vaccination. The sequence derives from an adult in good health. The CDR3 DNA follows: TGCGCCAGCAGCTTGGGCCCCGGGACAGGATATGGCTACACCTTC. Its protein product is CASSLGPGTGYGYTF.